The rows below give T cell receptor beta chains drawn from one sample of a study of OX40 agonist ivuxolimab in advanced cancers. The data were produced by immunoSEQ multiplex PCR, yet TCRdb's version contains in-frame clones alone and is incomplete. The sample holds about 71,000 clones; around 94% are singletons and the top ten take about a sixth. The input for sequencing was CD4+ or CD8+ T cells sorted from blood, taken in a trial of the OX40 agonist ivuxolimab. These receptors all come from an adult with an advanced solid tumor such as melanoma, head and neck, liver or kidney cancer. CDR3s include the opening cysteine and the closing phenylalanine or tryptophan. D genes are given only for firm matches. A row's size may be missing; if present it is once, few, many or a size class.

j_call d_call clone_size v_call cdr3_nt cdr3_aa
TRBJ2-7 . . TRBV25-1 TGTGCCAGCAGTGCGGCAGGGAATGTTCGCGAGCAGTACTTC CASSAAGNVREQYF
TRBJ2-3 . . TRBV9 TGTGCCAGCAGCGCCACAGGGAGGGAGCGAGATACGCAGTATTTT CASSATGRERDTQYF
TRBJ2-5 . . TRBV7-7 TGTGCCAGCAGCTTCGGCAGGGTAGAGACCCAGTACTTC CASSFGRVETQYF
TRBJ2-2 . . TRBV7-9 TGTTCTCATGGGACCGGGGAGCTGTTTTTT CSHGTGELFF
TRBJ1-1 . . TRBV7-4 TGTGCCAGCAGGCCTGGAGATCCTCGGAACACTGAAGCTTTCTTT CASRPGDPRNTEAFF
TRBJ2-7 . . TRBV29-1 TGCAGCGTTGAAGACAGGGCCCTTTACGGGCAGTACTTC CSVEDRALYGQYF
TRBJ2-7 . . TRBV1 TGCACCAGCAGCCAAGGCAAGGTGTGGGTGCAGAAAAGCTCCTACGAGCAGTACTTC CTSSQGKVWVQKSSYEQYF
TRBJ2-7 . . TRBV7-9 TGTGCCAGCAGCTTAGGACAGTTCGAGCAGTACTTC CASSLGQFEQYF
TRBJ2-2 TRBD1 . TRBV7-3 TGTGCCAGCAGCCCCTCGATACAGGGGAGCACCGGGGAGCTGTTTTTT CASSPSIQGSTGELFF
TRBJ1-3 . . TRBV5-4 TGTGCCAGCAGCTTGGCAGGAGGGTCTGGAAACACCATATATTTT CASSLAGGSGNTIYF
TRBJ1-4 TRBD1 once TRBV4-3 TGCGCCAGCAGCCAAGAGCCCAGGGGGGGGCCGGAAAAACTGTTTTTT CASSQEPRGGPEKLFF
TRBJ2-3 TRBD2 . TRBV4-1 TGCGCCAGCAGCCAAGGCCCGGGAAGCGGGGGGGCCGCAGATACGCAGTATTTT CASSQGPGSGGAADTQYF
TRBJ1-1 . once TRBV18 TGTGCCAGCTCACCACCGGGGCGGGAACTCGACACTGAAGCTTTCTTT CASSPPGRELDTEAFF
TRBJ2-5 TRBD2 . TRBV9 TGTGCCAGCAGCCCCTCTAGCGGGAAATTAGAGACCCAGTACTTC CASSPSSGKLETQYF